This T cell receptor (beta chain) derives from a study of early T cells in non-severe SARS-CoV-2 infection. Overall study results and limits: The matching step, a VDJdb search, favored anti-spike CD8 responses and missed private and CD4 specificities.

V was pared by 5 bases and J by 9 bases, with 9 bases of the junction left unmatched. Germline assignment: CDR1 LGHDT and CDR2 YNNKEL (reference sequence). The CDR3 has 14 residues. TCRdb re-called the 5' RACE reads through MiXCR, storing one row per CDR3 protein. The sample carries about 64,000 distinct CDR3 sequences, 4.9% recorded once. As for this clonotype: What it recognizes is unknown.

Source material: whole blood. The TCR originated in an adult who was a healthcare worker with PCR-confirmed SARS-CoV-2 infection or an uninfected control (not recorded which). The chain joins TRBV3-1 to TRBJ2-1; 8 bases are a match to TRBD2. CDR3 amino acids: CASSAGLASREQFF. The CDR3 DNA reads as TGTGCCAGCAGCGCCGGACTAGCCTCCCGTGAGCAGTTCTTC.